Below are 23 T cell receptor beta chains sequenced from a single sample in a study of cytomegalovirus exposure and HLA in healthy donors. 60 Vbeta and 13 Jbeta primers were used in PCR. Assay: immunoSEQ multiplex PCR; the TCRdb copy retains only in-frame clones and omits some. Among 130,000 or so clones listed, about 83% were seen once. Sequencing was performed on PBMCs. The receptors shown here come from a woman between 25 and 40 years old in good health and CMV-seronegative.

In its sample, this clone was seen a few times. The gene calls are TRBV18 and TRBJ1-5, with 9 nucleotides matching TRBD1. This CDR3 is 13 amino acids long. Per the germline V gene, CDR1 is KGHSH and CDR2 is LQKENI. The V segment lost 6 bases and the J segment 5 bases; nucleotides outside the gene matches: 2. CDR3 bases: TGTGCCAGCTCCCGGACAGGGGATCAGCCCCAGCATTTT. This sequence encodes CASSRTGDQPQHF. Full variable domain (missing parts from reference TRBV18 and TRBJ1-5): NAGVMQNPRHLVRRRGQEARLRCSPMKGHSHVYWYRQLPEEGLKFMVYLQKENIIDESGMPKERFSAEFPKEGPSILRIQQVVRGDSAAYFCASSRTGDQPQHFGDGTRLSIL.

The chain links TRBV5-4 to TRBJ2-3, with TRBD2 identical over 10 bases. Germline-derived CDR1 and CDR2 are SGHNT and YYREEE (reference sequence). Losses at the gene ends were 2 bases for V and 5 bases for J; bases not matched to a gene: 11. This CDR3 comprises 17 residues. The CDR3 region has the DNA TGTGCCAGCAGCTTTCTAGCGGGAGCGCCCGGAAGAGATACGCAGTATTTT. It encodes CASSFLAGAPGRDTQYF.

The genes are TRBV9 and TRBJ2-3, with 11 bases aligning to TRBD2. Trimming cost V 0 bases and J 4 bases; bases outside gene matches: 4. The CDR3 runs to 16 residues. Germline V gene data show CDR1 as SGDLS and CDR2 as YYNGEE. Here the CDR3 reads CASSVVSGGAPDTQYF. CDR3 coding DNA: TGTGCCAGCAGCGTAGTTAGCGGGGGGGCTCCAGATACGCAGTATTTT.

V usage is TRBV9 and J usage is TRBJ2-3; D may be TRBD1 (5 bases). The CDR3 runs 13 residues. V was clipped by 3 bases and J by 2 bases, with 7 bases between them. Per the germline V gene, CDR1 is SGDLS and CDR2 is YYNGEE. The CDR3 coding sequence is TGTGCCAGCAGCGAGGGGTTCACAGATACGCAGTATTTT. Protein sequence: CASSEGFTDTQYF.

CDR3 sequence reads: CASSLDGGSNQPQHF. The CDR3, as DNA: TGCGCCAGCAGCTTGGATGGGGGGAGCAATCAGCCCCAGCATTTT. The rearrangement uses TRBV5-1 and TRBJ1-5; D perhaps matches TRBD1 (5 bases). V was clipped by 0 bases and J by 1 base, with 8 bases between them. Germline V gene lookup returns CDR1 SGHRS and CDR2 YFSETQ. The CDR3 sequence is 15 residues long.

The chain recombines TRBV15 with TRBJ2-3; TRBD1 agrees at 9 bases. The V gene's germline CDR1 is LNHNV and CDR2 YYDKDF (reference sequence). This CDR3 is built from 15 residues. Trimming took 3 bases from V and 2 from J; bases not matched to a gene: 3. CDR3 amino acids: CATSRGTGHTDTQYF. The CDR3 coding sequence is TGTGCCACCAGCAGGGGGACAGGGCACACAGATACGCAGTATTTT.

The chain recombines TRBV6-6 with TRBJ2-7; perhaps TRBD1 as D (7 bases). CDR1 and CDR2 (germline): MNHNY, SVGAGI (reference sequence). The CDR3 runs 15 residues. V dropped 3 bases and J dropped 6 bases, with 18 bases sitting between them. CDR3 in amino acids: CASSYGGGVFVEQYF. The CDR3 DNA sequence: TGTGCCAGCAGTTATGGAGGGGGCGTTTTTGTCGAGCAGTACTTC.

The chain employs TRBV30 and TRBJ2-7; 11 positions match TRBD1. This CDR3 spans 16 amino acids. Germline V CDR1 and CDR2: GTSNPN, SVGIG (reference sequence). With 0 bases clipped from V and 5 bases from J, the junction kept 9 bases outside the gene matches. The chain's CDR3 is CAWSVGQGARGDEQYF. CDR3 coding DNA: TGTGCCTGGAGTGTAGGACAGGGGGCGCGAGGGGACGAGCAGTACTTC.

This clone was seen only once. The chain couples TRBV30 to TRBJ1-1; possible D gene TRBD1, 6 bases. The V end lost 3 bases, the J end lost 5 bases, and 13 bases lay between the germline ends. The CDR3 consists of 13 residues. The germline CDR1 and CDR2 sequences are GTSNPN and SVGIG (reference sequence). The DNA of the CDR3 is TGTGCCTGGAGGGTAAGGGGGGGGACTGAAGCTTTCTTT. It translates to CAWRVRGGTEAFF. Using reference TRBV30 and TRBJ1-1 for the parts outside the CDR3, the full variable domain is SQTIHQWPATLVQPVGSPLSLECTVEGTSNPNLYWYRQAAGRGLQLLFYSVGIGQISSEVPQNLSASRPQDRQFILSSKKLLLSDSGFYLCAWRVRGGTEAFFGQGTRLTVV.

As regards this clone: The sample holds other DNA sequences that translate to the same CDR3. The rearrangement links TRBV7-9 to TRBJ2-5; TRBD1 matches at 8 bases. The CDR3 consists of 14 residues. Looked up from germline, CDR1 is SEHNR and CDR2 is FQNEAQ (reference sequence). Unmatched junction bases numbered 7, after V lost 5 bases and J lost 5 bases. The CDR3 nucleotides read TGTGCCAGCAGCCTGCAGGGGGCCCGGGAGACCCAGTACTTC. Translating it yields CASSLQGARETQYF.

The V gene is TRBV9, the J gene TRBJ2-1, with 10 bases aligning to TRBD2. The CDR3 loop spans 15 amino acids. With 5 bases clipped from V and 5 bases from J, the junction kept 7 bases outside the gene matches. CDR1 is SGDLS and CDR2 is YYNGEE in the germline V gene. The CDR3 coding sequence is TGTGCCAGCAGGGACGGGACTAGCGAAAACAATGAGCAGTTCTTC. The encoded protein is CASRDGTSENNEQFF.

The genes are TRBV9 and TRBJ1-3, with D unclear. V was trimmed by 7 bases and J by 0 bases, leaving 8 bases between them. The CDR3 is 13 residues long. Germline assignment: CDR1 SGDLS and CDR2 YYNGEE. CDR3 residues: CASGQNSGNTIYF. DNA for the CDR3: TGTGCCAGCGGGCAGAACTCTGGAAACACCATATATTTT.

The V call is TRBV11-2, the J call TRBJ1-1; 8 nucleotides agree with TRBD1. The V gene end was trimmed by 2 bases and the J gene end by 10 bases; junction bases not matched to a gene: 15. Germline lookup yields CDR1 SGHAT and CDR2 FQNNGV. The length of the CDR3 is 16 residues. Here the CDR3 reads CASSLMAAGGFSTAFF. CDR3 coding DNA: TGTGCCAGCAGCTTAATGGCGGCAGGGGGCTTTTCTACAGCTTTCTTT.

This rearrangement joins TRBV19 to TRBJ2-7, with 7 bases identical to TRBD1. V gave up 1 base and J gave up 3 bases; unmatched junction bases: 6. The germline V gene has CDR1 LNHDA and CDR2 SQIVND (reference sequence). The CDR3 spans 15 residues. DNA of the CDR3: TGTGCCAGTAGTATAGGGCAGGGGGTGTTCTACGAGCAGTACTTC. This gives the protein CASSIGQGVFYEQYF.

This sequence joins TRBV28 and TRBJ2-5, with 7 bases that match TRBD2. The CDR3 contains 14 residues. In germline, CDR1 is MDHEN, CDR2 SYDVKM. The V segment lost 5 bases and the J segment 3 bases; nucleotides outside the gene matches: 6. CDR3 region: CASSTPTSEETQYF. The CDR3 DNA reads as TGTGCCAGCAGTACCCCCACTAGCGAAGAGACCCAGTACTTC.

The rearrangement uses TRBV9 and TRBJ2-2; 11 bases line up with TRBD1. The CDR3 totals 16 residues. Germline values: CDR1 SGDLS, CDR2 YYNGEE. V gave up 0 bases and J gave up 5 bases; unmatched junction bases: 3. The CDR3 region is CASSVEGQGATGELFF. CDR3 DNA sequence: TGTGCCAGCAGCGTAGAAGGACAGGGGGCGACCGGGGAGCTGTTTTTT.

V gene TRBV30 combines with J gene TRBJ2-1, with TRBD1 matching 12 bases. Germline V lookup: CDR1 GTSNPN, CDR2 SVGIG (reference sequence). Losses at the gene ends were 2 bases for V and 9 bases for J; bases not matched to a gene: 5. The CDR3 length is 14 residues. The CDR3 region is CAWSSGTGGSEQFF. For the CDR3, the DNA is TGTGCCTGGAGTTCCGGGACAGGGGGCTCTGAGCAGTTCTTC.

This clone was picked up one time. This chain connects TRBV6-4 to TRBJ2-1; no definite D call. Germline lookup yields CDR1 MRHNA and CDR2 SNTAGT. The CDR3 consists of 12 residues. Between the trimmed V and J ends, which lost 2 bases and 3 bases, there was a span of 2 bases. The CDR3 loop is CASSDHYNEQFF. In DNA, the CDR3 is TGTGCCAGCAGTGACCACTACAATGAGCAGTTCTTC.

V usage is TRBV7-8 and J usage is TRBJ2-7; 7 positions agree with TRBD2. Germline values: CDR1 SGHVS, CDR2 FQNEAQ. V trimming: 1 base; J trimming: 5 bases; junction bases outside the gene matches: 5. The CDR3 length is 14 residues. This CDR3 is CASSLGAGVNEQYF. CDR3 nucleotides: TGTGCCAGCAGCTTAGGGGCGGGAGTCAACGAGCAGTACTTC.

The V gene is TRBV4-1, the J gene TRBJ2-5, with D perhaps TRBD2 (6 bases). The V end was cut by 2 bases, the J end by 5 bases, with 15 bases between. The CDR3 runs to 15 residues. CDR1 is MGHRA and CDR2 is YSYEKL in the germline V gene. DNA for the CDR3: TGCGCCAGCAGCCAAATGGACGGGGGTAGGGAGACCCAGTACTTC. Protein product: CASSQMDGGRETQYF.

V and J are TRBV4-3 and TRBJ1-6, with D unclear. CDR1 is LGHNA and CDR2 is YSLEER in the germline V gene. The CDR3 extends over 14 amino acids. V lost 3 bases to trimming and J lost 8 bases, with 11 bases between them. CDR3 loop: CASSHAQQDSPLHF. Here the CDR3 DNA reads TGCGCCAGCAGCCATGCACAGCAAGATTCACCCCTCCACTTT.

The chain couples TRBV9 to TRBJ1-1, with a tentative D call TRBD1 (5 bases). Germline V gives CDR1 SGDLS, CDR2 YYNGEE. V lost 2 bases, J lost 5 bases, and 10 bases lay in between. The CDR3 extends over 13 amino acids. CDR3 residues: CASSVGGRTEAFF. CDR3 nucleotides: TGTGCCAGCAGCGTGGGGGGAAGGACTGAAGCTTTCTTT.

The chain has TRBV19 and TRBJ1-4; TRBD1 is a possible D gene (5 bases). The CDR3 has 15 amino acids. V was cut by 7 bases and J by 7 bases, with 19 bases left in between. The germline CDR1 and CDR2 sequences are LNHDA and SQIVND (reference sequence). The CDR3: CASKRFGRAAEKLFF. As DNA, the CDR3 is TGTGCCAGTAAGAGGTTCGGCAGGGCGGCTGAAAAACTGTTTTTT.